This T cell receptor (beta chain) appears in the sequencing data of a study of blood T cell repertoires in COVID-19. V shed 0 bases, J shed 5 bases, and the junction held 8 bases outside the gene matches. The CDR3 extends over 16 amino acids. Per germline, CDR1 SGHNT and CDR2 YYREEE (reference sequence). How the authors handled the data: Amplifying reference gene primers gave estimates of nucleated cell counts. TCRdb's copy holds only in-frame clones and misses some; the assay was immunoSEQ multiplex PCR. The V and J calls and clone size are taken from that table; D and trimming were inferred from the DNA. This sample has about 270,000 clones; 89% occur once, and the top ten carry 2% to 2.5%.

The clonotype was recovered from a man aged 50 to 60 with acute or convalescent COVID-19. This chain connects TRBV5-4 to TRBJ2-5, with 9 bases that match TRBD1. The source material was peripheral blood. CDR3 bases: TGTGCCAGCAGCTTGGCCCGGACAGGGGTAGAGGAGACCCAGTACTTC. Translating it yields CASSLARTGVEETQYF.